The 4 T cell receptor beta chains below all came from one sample that was sequenced in a study of blood T cell repertoires in COVID-19. Assay: immunoSEQ multiplex PCR; the TCRdb copy retains only in-frame clones and omits some. The sample consists of over 95,000 clones, more than 70% of them appearing once. Sequenced sample: peripheral blood. The source of these receptors is a woman aged 55-69 years with COVID-19, enrolled during active disease.

A few counts support this clone. V usage is TRBV4-2 and J usage is TRBJ1-1, with no clear D. V lost 0 bases, J lost 5 bases, and 7 bases lay in between. CDR3 size: 13 residues. Germline V gene lookup returns CDR1 LGHNA and CDR2 YNFKEQ. CDR3 DNA sequence: TGTGCCAGCAGCCAAGATATACGGACTGAAGCTTTCTTT. Its translation: CASSQDIRTEAFF.

The chain is built from TRBV5-6 and TRBJ1-3; TRBD1 matches 7 bases. CDR3 length: 14 residues. From germline, CDR1 is SGHDT and CDR2 YYEEEE. After removal of 4 bases from V and 9 bases from J, the junction contained 10 bases not matched to a gene. The CDR3 sequence is CASSAYRGDRTIYF. In DNA form, the CDR3 reads TGTGCCAGCAGCGCTTACAGGGGAGATCGCACCATATATTTT.

This rearrangement joins TRBV27 to TRBJ1-2; D perhaps matches TRBD1 (6 bases). Germline-derived CDR1 and CDR2 are MNHEY and SMNVEV (reference sequence). V lost 4 bases to trimming and J lost 2 bases, with 11 bases between them. This CDR3 is built from 14 residues. The CDR3 is CASSSWTDNYGYTF. The CDR3, as DNA: TGTGCCAGCAGTTCCTGGACAGACAACTATGGCTACACCTTC.

Notes on this clone: Different DNA sequences within this sample yield the same CDR3. The chain uses TRBV7-8 and TRBJ2-3; TRBD2 agrees at 8 bases. The length of the CDR3 is 16 residues. Germline V lookup: CDR1 SGHVS, CDR2 FQNEAQ. With 1 base clipped from V and 2 bases from J, the junction kept 5 bases outside the gene matches. The CDR3 bases are TGTGCCAGCAGCTTAGTAAGCGGGGGCCCCACAGATACGCAGTATTTT. It yields the protein CASSLVSGGPTDTQYF.